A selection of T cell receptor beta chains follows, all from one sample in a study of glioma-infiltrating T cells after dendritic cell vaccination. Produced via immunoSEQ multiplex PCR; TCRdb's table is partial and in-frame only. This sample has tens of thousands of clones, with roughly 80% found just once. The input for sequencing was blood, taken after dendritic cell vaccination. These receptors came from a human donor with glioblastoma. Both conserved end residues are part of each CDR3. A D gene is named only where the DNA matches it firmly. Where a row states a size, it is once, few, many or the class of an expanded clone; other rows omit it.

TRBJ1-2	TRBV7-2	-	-	CASTTTLLNGYTF	TGTGCCAGCACGACAACCCTTCTGAATGGCTACACCTTC
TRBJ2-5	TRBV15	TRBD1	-	CATSADRGQETQYF	TGTGCCACCAGCGCCGACAGGGGACAAGAGACCCAGTACTTC
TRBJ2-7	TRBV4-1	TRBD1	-	CASSPAGTGTFSYEQYF	TGCGCCAGCAGCCCAGCCGGGACAGGTACTTTTTCCTACGAGCAGTACTTC
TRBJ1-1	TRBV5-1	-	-	CASLPGVGGNKNTEAFF	TGCGCCAGCTTACCAGGGGTTGGGGGCAACAAGAACACTGAAGCTTTCTTT
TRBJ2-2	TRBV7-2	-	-	CASTNPQGGRTGELFF	TGTGCCAGCACCAACCCTCAAGGGGGACGCACCGGGGAGCTGTTTTTT
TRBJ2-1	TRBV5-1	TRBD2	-	CASRLGLAGDNEQFF	TGCGCCAGCAGGCTCGGACTAGCGGGAGACAATGAGCAGTTCTTC
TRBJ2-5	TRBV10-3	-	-	CAIRDSEEETQYF	TGTGCCATCAGGGACAGCGAGGAAGAGACCCAGTACTTC
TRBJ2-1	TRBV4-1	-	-	CASSPLTGLYNEQFF	TGCGCCAGCAGCCCACTAACCGGACTTTACAATGAGCAGTTCTTC
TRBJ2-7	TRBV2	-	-	CASSPSSYEQYF	TGTGCCAGCAGTCCCAGCTCCTACGAGCAGTACTTC
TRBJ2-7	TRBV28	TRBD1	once	CASSLSGTGGYEQYF	TGTGCCAGCAGTTTATCGGGGACAGGGGGCTACGAGCAGTACTTC
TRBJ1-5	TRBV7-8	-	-	CASSPGGVQGSRHF	TGTGCCAGCAGCCCTGGGGGCGTTCAGGGGTCGAGGCATTTT
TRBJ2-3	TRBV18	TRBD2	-	CASSPRLAGGQGTDTQYF	TGTGCCAGCTCACCACGACTAGCGGGGGGGCAAGGCACAGATACGCAGTATTTT
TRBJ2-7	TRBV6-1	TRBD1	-	CASSLDRLEQYF	TGTGCCAGCAGTTTGGACAGGCTCGAGCAGTACTTC
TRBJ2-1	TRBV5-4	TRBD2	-	CASSLTSGDYNEQFF	TGTGCCAGCAGCTTGACTAGCGGGGACTACAATGAGCAGTTCTTC
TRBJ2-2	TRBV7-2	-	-	CASSPRVATGELFF	TGTGCCAGCAGCCCGAGGGTGGCCACCGGGGAGCTGTTTTTT
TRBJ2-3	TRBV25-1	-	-	CASSESGLLTDTQYF	TGTGCCAGCAGTGAATCGGGACTGCTCACAGATACGCAGTATTTT
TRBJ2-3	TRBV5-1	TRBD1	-	CASSLSPTGTRTDTQYF	TGCGCCAGCAGCTTGTCGCCGACAGGGACCCGCACAGATACGCAGTATTTT
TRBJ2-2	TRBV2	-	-	CASSDTTGKTGELFF	TGTGCCAGCAGTGACACAACAGGGAAAACCGGGGAGCTGTTTTTT
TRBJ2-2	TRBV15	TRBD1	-	CATSTGQGDTGELFF	TGTGCCACCAGCACGGGACAGGGGGACACCGGGGAGCTGTTTTTT
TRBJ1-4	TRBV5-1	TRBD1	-	CASSLTGAAANEKLFF	TGCGCCAGCAGCCTCACAGGGGCGGCGGCTAATGAAAAACTGTTTTTT
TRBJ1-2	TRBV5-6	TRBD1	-	CASSLEGTGGLHGYTF	TGTGCCAGCAGCTTGGAGGGGACAGGGGGCTTACATGGCTACACCTTC
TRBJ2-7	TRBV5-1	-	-	CASSLGDIQSYEQYF	TGCGCCAGCAGCTTGGGGGACATCCAATCCTACGAGCAGTACTTC
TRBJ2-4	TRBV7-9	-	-	CASSLGPLEGNIQYF	TGTGCCAGCAGCTTAGGTCCCCTAGAAGGCAACATTCAGTACTTC
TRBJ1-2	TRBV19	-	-	CASRRTANYGYTF	TGTGCCAGTAGGCGGACAGCTAACTATGGCTACACCTTC
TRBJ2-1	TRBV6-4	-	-	CASSDSGHNEQFF	TGTGCCAGCAGTGACTCGGGGCACAATGAGCAGTTCTTC
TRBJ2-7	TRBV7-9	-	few	CASSRTGGNEQYF	TGTGCCAGCAGCCGGACTGGAGGTAACGAGCAGTACTTC
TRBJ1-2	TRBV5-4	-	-	CASSLSAGYGYTF	TGTGCCAGCAGCTTGTCCGCAGGCTATGGCTACACCTTC
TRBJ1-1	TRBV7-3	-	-	CASSLTDGGGSEAFF	TGTGCCAGCAGCCTGACGGACGGGGGTGGATCTGAAGCTTTCTTT
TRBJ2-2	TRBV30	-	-	CAWSGREGLTGELFF	TGTGCCTGGAGTGGGAGGGAAGGGTTGACCGGGGAGCTGTTTTTT
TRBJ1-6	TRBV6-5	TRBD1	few	CASSSETGEYSPLHF	TGTGCCAGCAGTTCCGAGACAGGGGAGTATTCACCCCTCCACTTT
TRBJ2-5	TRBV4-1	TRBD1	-	CASTHGQGQETQYF	TGCGCCAGCACCCATGGACAGGGACAAGAGACCCAGTACTTC
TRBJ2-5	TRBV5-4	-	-	CASSLNLGLGGEQETQYF	TGTGCCAGCAGCTTGAATTTAGGGTTGGGCGGGGAACAAGAGACCCAGTACTTC
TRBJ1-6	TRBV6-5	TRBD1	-	CASSYSRDSTNSPLHF	TGTGCCAGCAGTTACTCTAGGGACAGCACAAATTCACCCCTCCACTTT
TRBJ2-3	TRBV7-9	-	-	CASSLGRRGADTQYF	TGTGCCAGCAGCTTAGGCAGGAGGGGCGCAGATACGCAGTATTTT
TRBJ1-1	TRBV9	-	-	CASSVGPDTEAFF	TGTGCCAGCAGCGTAGGGCCCGACACTGAAGCTTTCTTT
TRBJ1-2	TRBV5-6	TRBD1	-	CASSPRTGGVYGYTF	TGTGCCAGCAGCCCCCGGACAGGGGGCGTCTATGGCTACACCTTC
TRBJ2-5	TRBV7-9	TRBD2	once	CASSRGLAGGETQYF	TGTGCCAGCAGCCGGGGACTAGCGGGGGGAGAGACCCAGTACTTC
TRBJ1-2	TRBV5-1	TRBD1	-	CASSREGQGQFEGYGYTF	TGCGCCAGCAGCAGAGAGGGACAGGGTCAGTTCGAGGGCTATGGCTACACCTTC
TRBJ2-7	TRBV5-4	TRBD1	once	CASSRRNTGAREQYF	TGTGCCAGCAGCCGTAGAAATACAGGGGCGCGAGAGCAGTACTTC
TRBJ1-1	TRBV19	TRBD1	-	CASGGSLGQGRNTEAFF	TGTGCCAGTGGCGGAAGCCTAGGACAGGGACGAAACACTGAAGCTTTCTTT
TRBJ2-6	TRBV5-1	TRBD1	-	CASSFPQDRSLNVLTF	TGCGCCAGCAGCTTCCCTCAGGACAGGAGCCTCAACGTCCTGACTTTC
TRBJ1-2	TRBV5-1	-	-	CASGEEDWIGYTF	TGCGCCAGCGGAGAAGAGGACTGGATTGGCTACACCTTC
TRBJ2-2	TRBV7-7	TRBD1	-	CASKTGFGELFF	TGTGCCAGCAAGACAGGGTTCGGGGAGCTGTTTTTT
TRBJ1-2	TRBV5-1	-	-	CASSLATGWSDYGYTF	TGCGCCAGCAGCTTGGCTACAGGGTGGTCCGACTATGGCTACACCTTC
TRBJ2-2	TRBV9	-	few	CASSATGLTGELFF	TGTGCCAGCAGCGCCACAGGGCTCACCGGGGAGCTGTTTTTT
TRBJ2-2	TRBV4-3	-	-	CASSPQSTGELFF	TGCGCCAGCAGCCCACAGAGCACCGGGGAGCTGTTTTTT